What follows are 11 T cell receptor beta chains derived from one specimen sequenced in a study of shared clonotypes between healthy human individuals. The repertoire was sequenced with immunoSEQ multiplex PCR; TCRdb's copy has only in-frame clones and lacks some. This table has over 850,000 clones, approximately 78% appearing once. The sample comprised memory CD4+ T cells from PBMCs. Subset defined: CD45RA-negative fraction. All receptors derive from a man aged 18 to 30 in good health. Some clones in this sample may be carry-over from other donors' samples.

This sequence joins TRBV5-1 and TRBJ1-2, with D perhaps matching TRBD1 (6 bases). Germline CDR1 and CDR2: SGHRS and YFSETQ. Trimming took 0 bases from V and 3 from J, leaving 12 bases between them. This CDR3 has 15 amino acids. The CDR3 DNA reads as TGCGCCAGCAGCTTGGGGGGGCTCCTGGACTATGGCTACACCTTC. Protein product: CASSLGGLLDYGYTF.

The chain couples TRBV5-1 to TRBJ2-3, with TRBD1 as a possible D gene (6 bases). Germline V gene lookup returns CDR1 SGHRS and CDR2 YFSETQ. The V end was cut by 0 bases, the J end by 11 bases, with 13 bases between. This CDR3 has 13 residues. The CDR3 DNA is TGCGCCAGCAGCTTGGGTGATAGGGGACAGCAGTATTTT. Encoded protein: CASSLGDRGQQYF.

J is TRBJ1-5 and V is TRBV2; a weak D match, TRBD1 (5 bases). Between the trimmed V and J ends, which lost 7 bases and 1 base, there was a span of 14 bases. The CDR3 length is 15 residues. CDR1 and CDR2 (germline): SNHLY, FYNNEI. In DNA, the CDR3 is TGTGCCAGCATTCCTAACCGGGACAGCAATCAGCCCCAGCATTTT. This codes for CASIPNRDSNQPQHF.

About this clone itself: In the same sample, other DNA sequences code for this CDR3. The gene calls are TRBV18 and TRBJ2-5, with TRBD1 matching over 10 bases. Losses at the gene ends were 6 bases for V and 4 bases for J; bases not matched to a gene: 8. Germline CDR1 KGHSH, CDR2 LQKENI. The CDR3 consists of 15 residues. CDR3 bases: TGTGCCAGCTCGACTCGACAGGGGGCGGGAGAGACCCAGTACTTC. It codes for CASSTRQGAGETQYF. Together with reference TRBV18 and TRBJ2-5, the CDR3 gives the full variable domain: NAGVMQNPRHLVRRRGQEARLRCSPMKGHSHVYWYRQLPEEGLKFMVYLQKENIIDESGMPKERFSAEFPKEGPSILRIQQVVRGDSAAYFCASSTRQGAGETQYFGPGTRLLVL.

This rearrangement joins TRBV6-1 to TRBJ1-1, with a weak D call TRBD1 (6 bases). CDR1 is MNHNS, CDR2 SASEGT, per germline. CDR3 length equals 13 residues. V was clipped by 9 bases and J by 1 base, with 12 bases between them. The CDR3 loop reads CASLQGGNTEAFF. The CDR3 coding sequence is TGTGCCAGTCTACAGGGTGGGAACACTGAAGCTTTCTTT.

As for this clone: The same CDR3 can be traced to other DNA sequences in this sample. This chain uses TRBV27 with TRBJ2-7; D may be TRBD2 (6 bases). Trimming took off 2 bases at V and 4 bases at J, with 15 bases between the two ends. The CDR3 spans 15 residues. Germline values: CDR1 MNHEY, CDR2 SMNVEV (reference sequence). The CDR3 reads CASSLASGRGYEQYF. The DNA for the CDR3 is TGTGCCAGCAGTTTAGCATCCGGGAGAGGGTACGAGCAGTACTTC.

The CDR3 bases are TGTGCCAGCAGCCAGACCCGTTACGAGCAGTACTTC. This encodes CASSQTRYEQYF. The chain is built from TRBV14 and TRBJ2-7, with D unclear. The CDR3 is 12 amino acids. Germline V CDR1 and CDR2: SGHDN, FVKESK. Trimming pared 3 bases from V and 4 bases from J, leaving 7 bases between.

This chain uses TRBV6-5 with TRBJ2-7, with unresolved D. CDR1 MNHEY and CDR2 SVGAGI come from the germline V gene. V was clipped by 2 bases and J by 7 bases, with 15 bases between them. CDR3 length equals 14 residues. DNA of the CDR3: TGTGCCAGCAGTTACACCGACCTGGATAGGGAGCAGTACTTC. As protein: CASSYTDLDREQYF.

The CDR3 protein is CASSSGLTSSYEQYF. The DNA of the CDR3 is TGCGCCAGCAGCTCGGGACTAACCAGCTCCTACGAGCAGTACTTC. The chain links TRBV5-1 to TRBJ2-7; 7 bases fit TRBD2. Germline CDR1 is SGHRS and CDR2 is YFSETQ. V shed 3 bases, J shed 0 bases, and the junction held 6 bases outside the gene matches. CDR3 length: 15 amino acids. Full variable domain (missing parts from reference TRBV5-1 and TRBJ2-7): KAGVTQTPRYLIKTRGQQVTLSCSPISGHRSVSWYQQTPGQGLQFLFEYFSETQRNKGNFPGRFSGRQFSNSRSEMNVSTLELGDSALYLCASSSGLTSSYEQYFGPGTRLTVT.

The chain links TRBV15 to TRBJ2-3, with TRBD1 matching 8 bases. The CDR3 contains 15 residues. Trimming at V came to 2 bases and at J to 2 bases, leaving 3 bases not matched to a gene. Germline-derived CDR1 and CDR2 are LNHNV and YYDKDF (reference sequence). The CDR3 region is CATSRMGQDTDTQYF. The CDR3 DNA reads as TGTGCCACCAGCAGAATGGGACAGGACACAGATACGCAGTATTTT. The whole variable domain, filled in from reference TRBV15 and TRBJ2-3, reads DAMVIQNPRYQVTQFGKPVTLSCSQTLNHNVMYWYQQKSSQAPKLLFHYYDKDFNNEADTPDNFQSRRPNTSFCFLDIRSPGLGDTAMYLCATSRMGQDTDTQYFGPGTRLTVL.

The chain uses TRBV7-2 and TRBJ2-2; 10 bases are a match to TRBD2. The CDR3 has 17 amino acids. Germline V gene data show CDR1 as SGHTA and CDR2 as FQGNSA. V gave up 5 bases and J gave up 5 bases; unmatched junction bases: 11. The CDR3 spells CASSPLSGRAQTGELFF. The CDR3, as DNA: TGTGCCAGCAGCCCCCTCAGCGGGAGGGCCCAAACCGGGGAGCTGTTTTTT.